What follows are 30 T cell receptor beta chains derived from one specimen sequenced in a study of T cell responses to AZD1222 COVID-19 vaccine. Generated by immunoSEQ multiplex PCR, the TCRdb table keeps only in-frame clones and is missing some. The top ten hold 5% to 6.5% of the sample, which has 150,000 or so clones, about nine tenths seen once. Sequenced here: peripheral blood, sampled 28 days after the second AZD1222 dose. The receptors derive from an adult who received the AZD1222 COVID-19 vaccine.

The chain is built from TRBV5-6 and TRBJ2-3; a possible D gene is TRBD2 (6 bases). This CDR3 is built from 14 residues. Trimming cost V 6 bases and J 2 bases, with 13 bases left between them. Germline V CDR1 and CDR2: SGHDT, YYEEEE. In DNA form, the CDR3 reads TGTGCCAGCACCCCGACTAGAATCACAGATACGCAGTATTTT. Translation gives CASTPTRITDTQYF.

V usage is TRBV5-4 and J usage is TRBJ2-1; 7 bases are a match to TRBD1. The CDR3 extends over 16 amino acids. From germline, CDR1 is SGHNT and CDR2 YYREEE (reference sequence). The V gene end was trimmed by 2 bases and the J gene end by 5 bases; junction bases not matched to a gene: 10. The CDR3 spells CASSFPWTGFNNEQFF. DNA for the CDR3: TGTGCCAGCAGCTTTCCGTGGACAGGTTTCAACAATGAGCAGTTCTTC.

The rearrangement uses TRBV9 and TRBJ2-7, with 9 bases fitting TRBD1. Trimming at V came to 3 bases and at J to 6 bases, leaving 7 bases not matched to a gene. CDR1 is SGDLS, CDR2 YYNGEE, per germline. The CDR3 runs to 14 residues. In nucleotides, the CDR3 is TGTGCCAGCAGCGCCCGGGACAGGGCGAGCGAGCAGTACTTC. It codes for CASSARDRASEQYF.

The chain links TRBV30 to TRBJ1-2; D unclear. The CDR3 length is 13 residues. V shed 0 bases and J shed 4 bases, with 9 bases lying between them. The germline CDR1 and CDR2 sequences are GTSNPN and SVGIG (reference sequence). CDR3 loop: CAWSVFGGYGYTF. The CDR3 DNA is TGTGCCTGGAGTGTATTCGGAGGCTATGGCTACACCTTC.

The gene calls are TRBV29-1 and TRBJ1-1; D is unclear. CDR3 length: 12 amino acids. V shed 4 bases and J shed 0 bases, with 6 bases lying between them. Germline V gene lookup returns CDR1 SQVTM and CDR2 ANQGSEA. CDR3 nucleotide sequence: TGCAGCGTTGTGCAGGTGAACACTGAAGCTTTCTTT. As protein: CSVVQVNTEAFF.

The chain joins TRBV18 to TRBJ2-7, with TRBD1 matching 10 bases. Germline V lookup: CDR1 KGHSH, CDR2 LQKENI. The length of the CDR3 is 15 residues. Trimming removed 0 bases from V and 5 bases from J; junction bases left unmatched: 4. The CDR3 coding sequence is TGTGCCAGCTCACCACCGGGACAGGGGTTCCACGAGCAGTACTTC. This sequence encodes CASSPPGQGFHEQYF.

The rearrangement links TRBV24-1 to TRBJ1-2, with D unresolved. V dropped 6 bases and J dropped 6 bases, with 13 bases sitting between them. From germline, CDR1 is KGHDR and CDR2 SFDVKD. The CDR3 contains 13 residues. CDR3 sequence (DNA): TGTGCCACCAGTCCAAGGGTGGGCCATGGCTACACCTTC. It translates to CATSPRVGHGYTF.

J is TRBJ2-2 and V is TRBV5-1; D is unresolved. Per germline, CDR1 SGHRS and CDR2 YFSETQ. The ends were cut back, 4 bases at V and 5 bases at J, with 12 bases in the middle. The CDR3 runs to 14 residues. The CDR3 region is CASSPRTETGELFF. The CDR3 DNA is TGCGCCAGCAGCCCTCGGACCGAGACCGGGGAGCTGTTTTTT.

The chain is built from TRBV2 and TRBJ2-7; 8 bases fit TRBD2. Germline V gene lookup returns CDR1 SNHLY and CDR2 FYNNEI. Trimming at V came to 2 bases and at J to 6 bases, leaving 12 bases not matched to a gene. The CDR3 covers 16 residues. CDR3 DNA: TGTGCCAGCAGTGAACCCCTACCGGGACTAGGTTGCGAGCAGTACTTC. Amino acids: CASSEPLPGLGCEQYF.

This clone was seen only once. The rearrangement uses TRBV29-1 and TRBJ2-7, with TRBD1 as a possible D gene (5 bases). The length of the CDR3 is 12 residues. Per the germline V gene, CDR1 is SQVTM and CDR2 is ANQGSEA. V was shortened by 1 base and J by 1 base, with 5 bases between the two germline ends. CDR3 coding DNA: TGCAGCGTTGAAGGACAGTCCTACGAGCAGTACTTC. Protein sequence: CSVEGQSYEQYF.

The V and J genes are TRBV27 and TRBJ2-7; 7 bases are shared with TRBD1. Trimming took 7 bases from V and 5 from J; bases not matched to a gene: 11. Germline V gene data show CDR1 as MNHEY and CDR2 as SMNVEV (reference sequence). CDR3 length equals 14 residues. CDR3 loop: CASNLLGRGNEQYF. CDR3 DNA sequence: TGTGCCAGCAACCTCTTGGGCAGGGGGAACGAGCAGTACTTC.

The rearrangement links TRBV5-6 to TRBJ1-2, with 7 bases aligning to TRBD1. The V segment lost 5 bases and the J segment 0 bases; nucleotides outside the gene matches: 4. This CDR3 is built from 14 residues. CDR1 and CDR2 from the germline V gene are SGHDT and YYEEEE. The CDR3, as DNA: TGTGCCAGCAGGGCCGGGACAGCTAACTATGGCTACACCTTC. The encoded protein is CASRAGTANYGYTF.

This chain joins TRBV7-9 and TRBJ1-4; possible D gene TRBD1, 5 bases. V was trimmed by 1 base and J by 0 bases, leaving 9 bases between them. Germline CDR1 and CDR2: SEHNR and FQNEAQ (reference sequence). This CDR3 is 16 amino acids long. CDR3 residues: CASSLGAGTTNEKLFF. The CDR3 coding sequence is TGTGCCAGCAGCTTAGGGGCAGGGACAACTAATGAAAAACTGTTTTTT. Supplemented by reference TRBV7-9 and TRBJ1-4, the full variable domain reads DTGVSQNPRHKITKRGQNVTFRCDPISEHNRLYWYRQTLGQGPEFLTYFQNEAQLEKSRLLSDRFSAERPKGSFSTLEIQRTEQGDSAMYLCASSLGAGTTNEKLFFGSGTQLSVL.

The V and J genes are TRBV2 and TRBJ2-7, with TRBD1 as a possible D gene (6 bases). This CDR3 is built from 14 residues. The V end lost 8 bases, the J end lost 0 bases, and 14 bases lay between the germline ends. Germline loops: CDR1 SNHLY, CDR2 FYNNEI. In nucleotides, the CDR3 is TGTGCCAGCGGACAGAGGACGACCTCCTACGAGCAGTACTTC. Encoded protein: CASGQRTTSYEQYF.

The V call is TRBV7-8, the J call TRBJ1-1; no firm D call. Between the trimmed V and J ends, which lost 5 bases and 1 base, there was a span of 11 bases. CDR1 is SGHVS and CDR2 is FQNEAQ in the germline V gene. The CDR3 runs 14 residues. The CDR3 DNA follows: TGTGCCAGCAGCGATGGAATAGGGAACACTGAAGCTTTCTTT. The encoded protein is CASSDGIGNTEAFF.

The count of this clone is one. The chain links TRBV10-2 to TRBJ2-7; D possibly corresponds to TRBD1 (6 bases). The V end lost 7 bases, the J end lost 5 bases, and 15 bases lay between the germline ends. Germline CDR1 and CDR2: WSHSY and SAAADI. The CDR3 covers 13 residues. In nucleotides, the CDR3 is TGCGCCAGCACCGCCCAGAGGGACAACGAGCAGTACTTC. Translation gives CASTAQRDNEQYF.

The V and J genes are TRBV28 and TRBJ1-4; TRBD1 aligns across 8 bases. Trimming removed 6 bases from V and 0 bases from J; junction bases left unmatched: 6. There are 16 residues in the CDR3. The germline V gene has CDR1 MDHEN and CDR2 SYDVKM. CDR3 nucleotide sequence: TGTGCCAGCAGCGTCCTGACAGGGGCAACTAATGAAAAACTGTTTTTT. The encoded protein is CASSVLTGATNEKLFF.

The chain recombines TRBV30 with TRBJ2-3; D might be TRBD2 (5 bases). Trimming stripped 2 bases from V and 3 bases from J, with 9 bases between. The CDR3 covers 13 residues. The germline V gene encodes CDR1 GTSNPN and CDR2 SVGIG (reference sequence). The CDR3 sequence is CAWSTRETDTQYF. CDR3 DNA: TGTGCCTGGAGTACCCGGGAAACAGATACGCAGTATTTT.

The CDR3 DNA is TGTGCCAGCAGCTTGTCAGGTACTAGCACAGATACGCAGTATTTT. Protein product: CASSLSGTSTDTQYF. The chain uses TRBV7-9 and TRBJ2-3; D not resolved. Trimming took 3 bases from V and 0 from J, leaving 10 bases between them. Germline V gene sequence: CDR1 SEHNR, CDR2 FQNEAQ (reference sequence). This CDR3 has 15 amino acids.

The chain links TRBV4-1 to TRBJ1-5; maybe TRBD1 (5 bases). Trimming left V 4 bases short and J 0 bases short, with 13 bases between. There are 16 residues in the CDR3. Germline values: CDR1 MGHRA, CDR2 YSYEKL. CDR3 residues: CASSLLWGYSNQPQHF. In DNA, the CDR3 is TGCGCCAGCAGCCTTCTGTGGGGCTATAGCAATCAGCCCCAGCATTTT.

Of note for this clone: This specimen includes other DNA sequences encoding the same CDR3. V is TRBV6-5 and J is TRBJ2-7; 10 positions match TRBD1. After removal of 6 bases from V and 3 bases from J, the junction contained 2 bases not matched to a gene. The CDR3 is made up of 13 amino acids. Per germline, CDR1 MNHEY and CDR2 SVGAGI. The DNA of the CDR3 is TGTGCCAGCAGCCGGGACAGGGGCTACGAGCAGTACTTC. Its translation is CASSRDRGYEQYF.

The J gene is TRBJ2-7, the V gene TRBV10-3; 7 nucleotides align to TRBD1. Germline CDR1 and CDR2: ENHRY and SYGVKD. The length of the CDR3 is 15 residues. Germline trimming cut 3 bases from V and 0 bases from J; bases unmatched to any gene: 5. In DNA, the CDR3 is TGTGCCATCAGTGAACAAGGGGGCTCCTCCTACGAGCAGTACTTC. It codes for CAISEQGGSSYEQYF.

The CDR3 is CASSASGTQETQYF. CDR3 nucleotide sequence: TGTGCCAGCAGTGCTTCCGGGACCCAAGAGACCCAGTACTTC. This chain connects TRBV28 to TRBJ2-5; D might be TRBD1 or TRBD2, each matching 5 bases. Germline-derived CDR1 and CDR2 are MDHEN and SYDVKM. The germline V and J ends were trimmed by 5 bases and 1 base, with 11 bases remaining between them. This CDR3 spans 14 amino acids.

The V gene is TRBV6-4, the J gene TRBJ2-5; 7 bases align to TRBD1. Germline loops: CDR1 MRHNA, CDR2 SNTAGT. The CDR3 is 15 residues long. Trimming at V came to 6 bases and at J to 2 bases, leaving 9 bases not matched to a gene. CDR3 amino acids: CASSEMGQSQETQYF. As DNA, the CDR3 is TGTGCCAGCAGCGAGATGGGACAGTCTCAAGAGACCCAGTACTTC.

J is TRBJ2-1 and V is TRBV11-3; D gene unclear. Germline lookup yields CDR1 SGHNT and CDR2 YENEEA. Between the trimmed V and J ends, which lost 2 bases and 2 bases, there was a span of 4 bases. This CDR3 region has 13 residues. The CDR3 is CASSLSTYNEQFF. Written as DNA, the CDR3 is TGTGCCAGCAGCTTAAGCACCTACAATGAGCAGTTCTTC.

The chain has TRBV6-1 and TRBJ2-3, with 8 bases that match TRBD2. The germline gives CDR1 MNHNS, CDR2 SASEGT. The J segment lost 1 base and the V segment lost 4 bases, leaving 1 base of the junction unmatched. This CDR3 spans 14 amino acids. The CDR3 region has the DNA TGTGCCAGCAGTGGAGCGGGGGGCACAGATACGCAGTATTTT. Its protein product is CASSGAGGTDTQYF.

The V call is TRBV4-3, the J call TRBJ1-2; the match to TRBD1 covers 8 bases. From germline, CDR1 is LGHNA and CDR2 YSLEER. The CDR3 has 16 amino acids. V lost 4 bases to trimming and J lost 3 bases; unmatched junction nucleotides: 10. CDR3 protein: CASSPQDRAVYYGYTF. In nucleotides, the CDR3 is TGCGCCAGCAGCCCCCAGGACAGGGCTGTTTACTATGGCTACACCTTC.

This chain uses TRBV11-1 with TRBJ1-2, with 8 bases identical to TRBD1. Germline trimming cut 5 bases from V and 6 bases from J; bases unmatched to any gene: 8. This CDR3 spans 14 amino acids. Per the germline V gene, CDR1 is SGHAT and CDR2 is FQDESV (reference sequence). CDR3 in amino acids: CASSPRTGMDGYTF. DNA for the CDR3: TGTGCCAGCAGCCCCCGGACAGGGATGGATGGCTACACCTTC.

The chain recombines TRBV5-1 with TRBJ2-3, with D hard to call. Between the trimmed V and J ends, which lost 2 bases and 5 bases, there was a span of 9 bases. Germline CDR1 SGHRS, CDR2 YFSETQ. The CDR3 totals 13 residues. CDR3 region: CASSFPNRDTQYF. The CDR3 nucleotides are TGCGCCAGCAGCTTTCCCAACCGAGATACGCAGTATTTT.

J is TRBJ1-5 and V is TRBV28; D possibly corresponds to TRBD1 (5 bases). V was trimmed by 9 bases and J by 2 bases, leaving 17 bases between them. Looked up from germline, CDR1 is MDHEN and CDR2 is SYDVKM. CDR3 length equals 15 residues. CDR3 loop: CASGGVSAGNQPQHF. The CDR3 DNA is TGTGCCAGTGGGGGGGTTTCCGCGGGCAATCAGCCCCAGCATTTT.